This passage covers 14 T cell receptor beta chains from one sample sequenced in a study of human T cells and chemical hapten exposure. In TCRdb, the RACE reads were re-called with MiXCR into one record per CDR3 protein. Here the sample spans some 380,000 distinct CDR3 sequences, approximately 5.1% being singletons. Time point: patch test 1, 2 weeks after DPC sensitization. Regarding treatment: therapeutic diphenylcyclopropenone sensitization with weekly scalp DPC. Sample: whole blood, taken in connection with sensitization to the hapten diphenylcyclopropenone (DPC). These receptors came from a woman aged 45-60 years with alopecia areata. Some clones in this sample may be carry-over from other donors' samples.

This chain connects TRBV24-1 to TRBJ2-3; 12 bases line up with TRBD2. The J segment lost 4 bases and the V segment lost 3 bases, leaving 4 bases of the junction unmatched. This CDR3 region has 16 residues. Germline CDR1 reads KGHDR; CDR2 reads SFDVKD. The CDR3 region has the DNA TGTGCCACCAGTGATAGGACTAGCGGGACCGCAGATACGCAGTATTTT. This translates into CATSDRTSGTADTQYF.

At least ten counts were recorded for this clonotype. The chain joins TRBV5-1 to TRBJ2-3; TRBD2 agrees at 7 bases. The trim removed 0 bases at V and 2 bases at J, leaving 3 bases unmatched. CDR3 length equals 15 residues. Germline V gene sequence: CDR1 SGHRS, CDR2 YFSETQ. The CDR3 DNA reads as TGCGCCAGCAGCTTGGGACTAGCCATCACAGATACGCAGTATTTT. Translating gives CASSLGLAITDTQYF.

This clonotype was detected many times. CDR3: CATNKVAGQESTDTQYF. CDR3 in DNA: TGTGCCACCAATAAAGTTGCGGGACAGGAGAGCACAGATACGCAGTATTTT. This rearrangement joins TRBV15 to TRBJ2-3, with 8 positions matching TRBD1. This CDR3 has 17 amino acids. Looked up from germline, CDR1 is LNHNV and CDR2 is YYDKDF (reference sequence). Trimming removed 7 bases from V and 0 bases from J; junction bases left unmatched: 12.

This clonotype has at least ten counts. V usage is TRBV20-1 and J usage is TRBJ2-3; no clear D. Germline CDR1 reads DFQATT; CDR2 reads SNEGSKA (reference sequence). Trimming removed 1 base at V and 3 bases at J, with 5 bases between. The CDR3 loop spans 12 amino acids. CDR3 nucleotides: TGCAGTGCTAGAGTTGGGACAGATACGCAGTATTTT. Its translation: CSARVGTDTQYF.

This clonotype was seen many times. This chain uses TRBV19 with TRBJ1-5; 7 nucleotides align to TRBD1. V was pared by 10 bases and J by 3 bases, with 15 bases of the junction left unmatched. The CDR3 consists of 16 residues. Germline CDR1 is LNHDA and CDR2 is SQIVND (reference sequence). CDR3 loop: CATATGFQGDNQPQHF. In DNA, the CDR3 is TGTGCCACAGCGACGGGATTCCAGGGGGACAATCAGCCCCAGCATTTT.

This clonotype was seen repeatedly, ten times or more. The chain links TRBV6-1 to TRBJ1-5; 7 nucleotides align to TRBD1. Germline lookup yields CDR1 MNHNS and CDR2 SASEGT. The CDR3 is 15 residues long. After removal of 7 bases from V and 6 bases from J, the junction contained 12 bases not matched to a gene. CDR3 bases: TGTGCCAGCAATCTAGACAGGGCGGCAGGTCAGCCCCAGCATTTT. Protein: CASNLDRAAGQPQHF.

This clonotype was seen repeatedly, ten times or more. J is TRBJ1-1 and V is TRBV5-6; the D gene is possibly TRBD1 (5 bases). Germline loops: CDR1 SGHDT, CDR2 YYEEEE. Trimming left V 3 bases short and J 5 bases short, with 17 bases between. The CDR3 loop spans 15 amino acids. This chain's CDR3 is CASSYPMGGDTEAFF. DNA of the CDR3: TGTGCCAGCAGCTACCCAATGGGAGGGGATACTGAAGCTTTCTTT.

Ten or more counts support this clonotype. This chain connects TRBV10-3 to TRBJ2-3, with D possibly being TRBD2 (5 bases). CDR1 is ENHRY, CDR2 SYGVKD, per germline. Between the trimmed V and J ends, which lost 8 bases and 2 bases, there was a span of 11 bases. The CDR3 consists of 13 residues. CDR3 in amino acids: CAIEDGITDTQYF. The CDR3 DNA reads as TGTGCCATCGAGGACGGGATCACAGATACGCAGTATTTT.

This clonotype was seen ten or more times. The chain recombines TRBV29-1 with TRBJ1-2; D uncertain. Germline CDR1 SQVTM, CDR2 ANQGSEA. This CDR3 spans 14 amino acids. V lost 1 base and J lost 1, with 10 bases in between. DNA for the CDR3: TGCAGCGTTGAAGGCGCAGAAGATAACTATGGCTACACCTTC. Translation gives CSVEGAEDNYGYTF. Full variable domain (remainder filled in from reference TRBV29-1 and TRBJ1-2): SAVISQKPSRDICQRGTSLTIQCQVDSQVTMMFWYRQQPGQSLTLIATANQGSEATYESGFVIDKFPISRPNLTFSTLTVSNMSPEDSSIYLCSVEGAEDNYGYTFGSGTRLTVV.

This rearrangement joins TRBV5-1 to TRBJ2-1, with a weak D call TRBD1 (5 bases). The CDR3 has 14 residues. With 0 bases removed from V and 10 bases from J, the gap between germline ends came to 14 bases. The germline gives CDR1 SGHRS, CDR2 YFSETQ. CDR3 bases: TGCGCCAGCAGCTTGGGACAGAATATCCCAGAGCAGTTCTTC. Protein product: CASSLGQNIPEQFF.

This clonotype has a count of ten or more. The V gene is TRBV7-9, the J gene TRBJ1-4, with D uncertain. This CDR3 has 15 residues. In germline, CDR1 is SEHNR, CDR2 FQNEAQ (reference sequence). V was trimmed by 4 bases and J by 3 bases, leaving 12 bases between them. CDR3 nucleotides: TGTGCCAGCAGCTCGGCGGGAATGGCTAATGAAAAACTGTTTTTT. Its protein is CASSSAGMANEKLFF.

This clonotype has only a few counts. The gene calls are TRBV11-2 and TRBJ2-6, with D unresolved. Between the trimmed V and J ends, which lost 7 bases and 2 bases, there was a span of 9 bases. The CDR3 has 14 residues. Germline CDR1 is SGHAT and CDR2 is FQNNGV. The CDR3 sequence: CASNLLTGANVLTF. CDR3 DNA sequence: TGTGCCAGCAATTTGCTAACTGGGGCCAACGTCCTGACTTTC.

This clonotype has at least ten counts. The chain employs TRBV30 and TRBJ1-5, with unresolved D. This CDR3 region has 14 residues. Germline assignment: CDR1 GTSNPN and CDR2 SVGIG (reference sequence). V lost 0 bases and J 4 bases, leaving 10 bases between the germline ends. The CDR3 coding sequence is TGTGCCTGGAGTGTACTCAATGGAAATCAGCCCCAGCATTTT. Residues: CAWSVLNGNQPQHF.

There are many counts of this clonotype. This CDR3 is CASSGGLGYTF. In nucleotides, the CDR3 is TGTGCCAGCTCTGGGGGGCTCGGCTACACCTTC. This sequence joins TRBV5-6 and TRBJ1-2; possibly TRBD1 for D (6 bases). The CDR3 extends over 11 amino acids. Germline V lookup: CDR1 SGHDT, CDR2 YYEEEE. V gave up 7 bases and J gave up 8 bases, with 12 bases separating them.